The 26 T cell receptor beta chains given below trace back to one sample, sequenced in a study of cytomegalovirus exposure and HLA in healthy donors. Primers for the PCR totalled 60 Vbeta and 13 Jbeta. Sequencing used immunoSEQ multiplex PCR; TCRdb keeps in-frame clones, though not all of them. The data hold 55,000 to 80,000 clones, with over 70% observed a single time. The sequenced sample consisted of PBMCs. Receptors originate from a man in his 60s in good health and CMV-seropositive.

Only one count was recorded for this clone. The chain employs TRBV4-1 and TRBJ1-1; 11 bases match TRBD1. V was pared by 0 bases and J by 1 base, with 7 bases of the junction left unmatched. Germline V gene lookup returns CDR1 MGHRA and CDR2 YSYEKL. This CDR3 is 18 amino acids long. CDR3 loop: CASSQDYGTGGWNTEAFF. CDR3 DNA: TGCGCCAGCAGCCAAGATTATGGGACAGGGGGATGGAACACTGAAGCTTTCTTT.

The chain combines TRBV2 with TRBJ1-5; the match to TRBD1 covers 8 bases. The CDR3 runs 15 residues. Germline assignment: CDR1 SNHLY and CDR2 FYNNEI. Trimming took 6 bases from V and 4 from J; bases not matched to a gene: 8. The CDR3 DNA reads as TGTGCCAGCAGCGTACAGGGGGTCTGGAATCAGCCCCAGCATTTT. Translating it yields CASSVQGVWNQPQHF.

V gene TRBV25-1 combines with J gene TRBJ2-2, with 7 nucleotides matching TRBD2. Per germline, CDR1 MGHDK and CDR2 SYGVNS. V lost 4 bases to trimming and J lost 3 bases; unmatched junction nucleotides: 5. The CDR3 is 15 residues long. CDR3 loop: CASSGRELDTGELFF. DNA of the CDR3: TGTGCCAGCAGTGGGCGGGAGCTCGACACCGGGGAGCTGTTTTTT.

The CDR3 nucleotides are TGTGCCAGTAGTATAACGACTAGCGGGGGGGCCGGAGAGACCCAGTACTTC. Its protein is CASSITTSGGAGETQYF. The V call is TRBV19, the J call TRBJ2-5; 14 bases fit TRBD2. V was pared by 2 bases and J by 4 bases, with 6 bases of the junction left unmatched. CDR3 length equals 17 residues. The germline V gene encodes CDR1 LNHDA and CDR2 SQIVND (reference sequence).

Details on this clone: The same CDR3 also results from other DNA sequences found in this sample. The genes are TRBV28 and TRBJ2-3; D gene uncertain. V was pared by 2 bases and J by 5 bases, with 5 bases between. The CDR3 sequence is 12 residues long. The V gene's germline CDR1 is MDHEN and CDR2 SYDVKM. The CDR3 loop is CASSLTRDTQYF. CDR3 sequence (DNA): TGTGCCAGCAGTTTAACCAGAGATACGCAGTATTTT.

V is TRBV9 and J is TRBJ2-3; 13 bases agree with TRBD2. V shed 0 bases and J 4 bases; nucleotides not matched to a gene: 5. The CDR3 totals 17 residues. The germline V gene encodes CDR1 SGDLS and CDR2 YYNGEE. The CDR3 nucleotides are TGTGCCAGCAGCGTAGTAGGAACTAGCGGGGGGGCAGATACGCAGTATTTT. Amino acid sequence: CASSVVGTSGGADTQYF.

CDR3 nucleotides: TGTGCCAGCAGTGAAAAGGGGGCAGGGGGTAGGAGCAATTCACCCCTCCACTTT. Amino acid sequence: CASSEKGAGGRSNSPLHF. The chain joins TRBV25-1 to TRBJ1-6; 7 bases line up with TRBD1. Per the germline V gene, CDR1 is MGHDK and CDR2 is SYGVNS. V gave up 2 bases and J gave up 7 bases; unmatched junction bases: 14. This CDR3 is 18 amino acids long.

The V call is TRBV2, the J call TRBJ2-1; D unresolved. The CDR3 extends over 12 amino acids. V dropped 4 bases and J dropped 9 bases, with 10 bases sitting between them. The germline V gene has CDR1 SNHLY and CDR2 FYNNEI. The CDR3 region has the DNA TGTGCCAGCAGTGGCGAAGCTGCTGAGCAGTTCTTC. Its translation is CASSGEAAEQFF. Drawing the rest from reference TRBV2 and TRBJ2-1, the complete variable domain is EPEVTQTPSHQVTQMGQEVILRCVPISNHLYFYWYRQILGQKVEFLVSFYNNEISEKSEIFDDQFSVERPDGSNFTLKIRSTKLEDSAMYFCASSGEAAEQFFGPGTRLTVL.

This clone was detected only a few times. The rearrangement joins TRBV2 to TRBJ2-7; TRBD2 matches 9 bases. Germline values: CDR1 SNHLY, CDR2 FYNNEI. J gave up 4 bases and V 6 bases, and 10 bases lay outside the gene matches. The CDR3 consists of 15 residues. The CDR3 region is CASSLRLAVAYEQYF. For the CDR3, the DNA is TGTGCCAGCAGCCTTCGACTAGCGGTGGCGTACGAGCAGTACTTC.

This chain connects TRBV6-5 to TRBJ1-1; tentatively, D is TRBD1 (6 bases). Germline loops: CDR1 MNHEY, CDR2 SVGAGI. Trimming took off 2 bases at V and 0 bases at J, with 10 bases between the two ends. The CDR3 is 15 amino acids. The CDR3 bases are TGTGCCAGCAGTTACATCCAGGGGATGAACACTGAAGCTTTCTTT. As protein: CASSYIQGMNTEAFF.

V and J are TRBV5-1 and TRBJ2-7, with 10 bases that match TRBD1. J gave up 2 bases and V 3 bases, and 5 bases lay outside the gene matches. Germline lookup yields CDR1 SGHRS and CDR2 YFSETQ. This CDR3 spans 15 amino acids. The CDR3 is CASSYLGQGAYEQYF. The CDR3 region has the DNA TGCGCCAGCAGCTACCTCGGACAGGGGGCCTACGAGCAGTACTTC.

The chain combines TRBV5-4 with TRBJ2-5; no clear D. The ends were cut back, 4 bases at V and 5 bases at J, with 15 bases in the middle. CDR3 length: 14 amino acids. Germline V gene data show CDR1 as SGHNT and CDR2 as YYREEE (reference sequence). The CDR3 nucleotides are TGTGCCAGCAGCGAAACGGTCGGTGAGGAGACCCAGTACTTC. Translation: CASSETVGEETQYF.

This clone has just a few counts. The chain is built from TRBV6-5 and TRBJ2-3; perhaps TRBD2 as D (5 bases). The CDR3 spans 14 residues. Germline V lookup: CDR1 MNHEY, CDR2 SVGAGI. V gave up 8 bases and J gave up 3 bases, with 15 bases separating them. CDR3 sequence (DNA): TGTGCCAGCGGCGAGGGAGACGGGACAGATACGCAGTATTTT. It encodes CASGEGDGTDTQYF.

The chain couples TRBV4-1 to TRBJ2-3; a weak D match, TRBD1 (6 bases). The CDR3 is 18 amino acids. The germline V and J ends were trimmed by 4 bases and 1 base, with 21 bases remaining between them. The germline CDR1 and CDR2 sequences are MGHRA and YSYEKL. The CDR3 reads CASSPSRHTGSRTDTQYF. CDR3 in DNA: TGCGCCAGCAGCCCTTCACGCCACACAGGGTCCCGCACAGATACGCAGTATTTT.

The chain recombines TRBV6-1 with TRBJ1-1; perhaps TRBD1 as D (6 bases). This CDR3 spans 13 amino acids. V was cut by 6 bases and J by 2 bases, with 10 bases left in between. CDR1 and CDR2 (germline): MNHNS, SASEGT. CDR3 sequence: CASRGGLNTEAFF. The CDR3, as DNA: TGTGCCAGCAGGGGGGGGCTTAACACTGAAGCTTTCTTT.

V is TRBV6-5 and J is TRBJ1-2; 7 nucleotides align to TRBD1. Germline CDR1 is MNHEY and CDR2 is SVGAGI. CDR3 size: 14 residues. V shed 0 bases and J 2 bases; nucleotides not matched to a gene: 0. The CDR3 DNA is TGTGCCAGCAGTTACTCGACAGGGAACTATGGCTACACCTTC. Protein product: CASSYSTGNYGYTF.

This clone was picked up a small number of times. The chain couples TRBV11-2 to TRBJ1-2; TRBD1 matches at 8 bases. V was pared by 4 bases and J by 5 bases, with 12 bases of the junction left unmatched. CDR1 is SGHAT and CDR2 is FQNNGV in the germline V gene. CDR3 size: 16 residues. The CDR3: CASSSILRGRGYGYTF. CDR3 nucleotides: TGTGCCAGCAGCTCAATTCTCAGGGGGCGCGGGTATGGCTACACCTTC.

This clone was detected a few times. The J gene is TRBJ2-3, the V gene TRBV5-1; TRBD1 might be the D (5 bases). Trimming cost V 2 bases and J 0 bases, with 13 bases left between them. This CDR3 comprises 16 residues. Germline CDR1 and CDR2: SGHRS and YFSETQ. The CDR3 region is CASSLLTVASTDTQYF. For the CDR3, the DNA is TGCGCCAGCAGCTTATTGACAGTTGCGAGCACAGATACGCAGTATTTT. Full variable domain (outside the CDR3, taken from reference TRBV5-1 and TRBJ2-3): KAGVTQTPRYLIKTRGQQVTLSCSPISGHRSVSWYQQTPGQGLQFLFEYFSETQRNKGNFPGRFSGRQFSNSRSEMNVSTLELGDSALYLCASSLLTVASTDTQYFGPGTRLTVL.

This clone turned up a few times. The chain has TRBV7-9 and TRBJ2-6; D remains ambiguous. CDR3 length: 14 residues. CDR1 and CDR2 from the germline V gene are SEHNR and FQNEAQ (reference sequence). Trimming left V 1 base short and J 1 base short, with 2 bases between. In DNA, the CDR3 is TGTGCCAGCAGCTTAGTATCTGGGGCCAACGTCCTGACTTTC. Translation: CASSLVSGANVLTF.

This chain connects TRBV5-1 to TRBJ2-2, with D unclear. CDR1 SGHRS and CDR2 YFSETQ come from the germline V gene. CDR3 size: 13 residues. Between the trimmed V and J ends, which lost 9 bases and 0 bases, there was a span of 9 bases. The CDR3: CATRSANTGELFF. The CDR3 coding sequence is TGCGCCACGCGGAGCGCGAACACCGGGGAGCTGTTTTTT.

This clone was seen a single time. V gene TRBV7-9 combines with J gene TRBJ2-1; unclear D gene. CDR3 length equals 15 residues. V dropped 1 base and J dropped 3 bases, with 10 bases sitting between them. Germline CDR1 SEHNR, CDR2 FQNEAQ (reference sequence). The CDR3 region is CASSLVNSNYNEQFF. The CDR3 bases are TGTGCCAGCAGCTTAGTGAACAGTAACTACAATGAGCAGTTCTTC.

The V call is TRBV7-6, the J call TRBJ2-7; 10 nucleotides line up with TRBD2. CDR3 length: 16 amino acids. The V gene's germline CDR1 is SGHVS and CDR2 FNYEAQ. V gave up 5 bases and J gave up 2 bases; unmatched junction bases: 9. The CDR3 DNA reads TGTGCCAGCAGCCCCCGTCTAGCGGGAGAGACCTACGAGCAGTACTTC. Encoded protein: CASSPRLAGETYEQYF. The full variable domain, completed using reference TRBV7-6 and TRBJ2-7, is GAGVSQSPRYKVTKRGQDVALRCDPISGHVSLYWYRQALGQGPEFLTYFNYEAQQDKSGLPNDRFSAERPEGSISTLTIQRTEQRDSAMYRCASSPRLAGETYEQYFGPGTRLTVT.

This chain links TRBV29-1 with TRBJ1-2, with a tentative D call TRBD1 (6 bases). Germline CDR1 is SQVTM and CDR2 is ANQGSEA. The CDR3 consists of 15 residues. Trimming removed 4 bases at V and 1 base at J, with 16 bases between. The CDR3 here is CSVGAHREFNYGYTF. CDR3 in DNA: TGCAGCGTTGGGGCCCACAGGGAGTTTAACTATGGCTACACCTTC.

This clone was observed a handful of times. This chain connects TRBV6-5 to TRBJ2-2; D remains unclear. The germline CDR1 and CDR2 sequences are MNHEY and SVGAGI. Trimming took off 8 bases at V and 7 bases at J, with 11 bases between the two ends. The CDR3 sequence is 12 residues long. The CDR3 loop reads CASSSLIGELFF. In nucleotides, the CDR3 is TGTGCCAGCTCATCCCTAATCGGGGAGCTGTTTTTT.

The chain has TRBV19 and TRBJ1-2; D gene unclear. Between the trimmed V and J ends, which lost 3 bases and 6 bases, there was a span of 17 bases. Germline CDR1 reads LNHDA; CDR2 reads SQIVND (reference sequence). CDR3 size: 15 residues. DNA of the CDR3: TGTGCCAGTAGTATTCTGGAGGGTCATTTGGATGGCTACACCTTC. It translates to CASSILEGHLDGYTF.

The V and J genes are TRBV19 and TRBJ2-3; TRBD2 matches 9 bases. V was pared by 7 bases and J by 2 bases, with 7 bases of the junction left unmatched. CDR1 and CDR2 from the germline V gene are LNHDA and SQIVND (reference sequence). This CDR3 has 15 residues. The CDR3 reads CASTLGLAVTDTQYF. CDR3 coding DNA: TGTGCCAGTACCCTGGGACTAGCTGTCACAGATACGCAGTATTTT.